The T cell receptor (beta chain) described here comes from a study of technical replicates of blood from several donors. Profiling relied on immunoSEQ multiplex PCR, and the TCRdb table lists in-frame clones only, not all of them. The table lists 75,000 to 100,000 clones, just under 95% of them singletons. The source of this sequence is a human donor in good health. Sequenced sample: T cells isolated from PBMCs.

CDR3 loop: CASSLRQGGNYGYTF. Here the CDR3 DNA reads TGTGCCAGCTCATTACGACAGGGAGGAAACTATGGCTACACCTTC. The J gene is TRBJ1-2, the V gene TRBV18, with 7 positions matching TRBD1. The CDR3 runs to 15 residues. Trimming cost V 5 bases and J 2 bases; bases outside gene matches: 8. Germline loops: CDR1 KGHSH, CDR2 LQKENI. Using reference TRBV18 and TRBJ1-2 for the parts outside the CDR3, the full variable domain is NAGVMQNPRHLVRRRGQEARLRCSPMKGHSHVYWYRQLPEEGLKFMVYLQKENIIDESGMPKERFSAEFPKEGPSILRIQQVVRGDSAAYFCASSLRQGGNYGYTFGSGTRLTVV.